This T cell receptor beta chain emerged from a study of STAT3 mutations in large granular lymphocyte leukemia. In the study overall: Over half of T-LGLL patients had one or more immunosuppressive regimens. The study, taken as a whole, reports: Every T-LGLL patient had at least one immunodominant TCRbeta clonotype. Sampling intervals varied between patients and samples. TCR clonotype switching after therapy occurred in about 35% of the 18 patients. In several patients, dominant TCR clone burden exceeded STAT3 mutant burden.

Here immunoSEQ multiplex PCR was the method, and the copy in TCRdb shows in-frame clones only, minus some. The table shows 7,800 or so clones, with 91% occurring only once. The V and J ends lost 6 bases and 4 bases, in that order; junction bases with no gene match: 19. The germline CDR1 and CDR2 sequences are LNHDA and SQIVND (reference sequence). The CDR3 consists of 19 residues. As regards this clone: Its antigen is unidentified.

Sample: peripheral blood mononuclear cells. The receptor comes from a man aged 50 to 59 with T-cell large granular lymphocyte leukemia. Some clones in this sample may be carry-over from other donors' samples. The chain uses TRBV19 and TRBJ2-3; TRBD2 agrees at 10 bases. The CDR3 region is CASSPQRVAGGGKSDTQYF. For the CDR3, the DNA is TGTGCCAGTAGCCCCCAGCGGGTAGCGGGAGGAGGCAAGTCAGATACGCAGTATTTT.